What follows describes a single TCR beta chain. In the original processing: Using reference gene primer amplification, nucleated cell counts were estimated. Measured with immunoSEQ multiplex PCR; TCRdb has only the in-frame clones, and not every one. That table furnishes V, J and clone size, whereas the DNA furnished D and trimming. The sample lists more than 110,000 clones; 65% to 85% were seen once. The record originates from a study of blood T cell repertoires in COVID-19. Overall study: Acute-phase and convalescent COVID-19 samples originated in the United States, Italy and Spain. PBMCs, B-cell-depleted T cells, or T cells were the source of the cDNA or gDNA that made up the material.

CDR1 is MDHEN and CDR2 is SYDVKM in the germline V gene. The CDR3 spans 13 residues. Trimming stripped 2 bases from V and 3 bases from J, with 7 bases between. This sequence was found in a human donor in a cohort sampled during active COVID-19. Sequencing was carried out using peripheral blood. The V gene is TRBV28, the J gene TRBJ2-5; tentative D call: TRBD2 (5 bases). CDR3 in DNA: TGTGCCAGCAGTTTAACTAGTGAAGAGACCCAGTACTTC. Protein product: CASSLTSEETQYF. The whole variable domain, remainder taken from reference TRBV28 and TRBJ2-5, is DVKVTQSSRYLVKRTGEKVFLECVQDMDHENMFWYRQDPGLGLRLIYFSYDVKMKEKGDIPEGYSVSREKKERFSLILESASTNQTSMYLCASSLTSEETQYFGPGTRLLVL.